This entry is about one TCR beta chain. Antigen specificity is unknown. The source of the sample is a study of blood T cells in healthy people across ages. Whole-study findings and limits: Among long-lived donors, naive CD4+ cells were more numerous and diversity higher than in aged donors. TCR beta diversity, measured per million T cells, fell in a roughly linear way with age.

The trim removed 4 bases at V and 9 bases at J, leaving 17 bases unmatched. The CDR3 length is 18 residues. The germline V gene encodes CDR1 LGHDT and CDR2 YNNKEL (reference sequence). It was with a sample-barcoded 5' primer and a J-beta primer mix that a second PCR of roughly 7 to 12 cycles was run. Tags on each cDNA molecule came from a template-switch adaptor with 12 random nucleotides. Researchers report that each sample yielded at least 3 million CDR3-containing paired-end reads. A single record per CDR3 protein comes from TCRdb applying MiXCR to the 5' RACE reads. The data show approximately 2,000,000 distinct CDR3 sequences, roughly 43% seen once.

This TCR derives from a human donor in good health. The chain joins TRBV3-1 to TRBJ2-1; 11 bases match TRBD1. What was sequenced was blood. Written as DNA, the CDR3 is TGTGCCAGCAGCCTTGACCGGACAGGGGGCTGGGGGTCGAGTGAGCAGTTCTTC. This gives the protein CASSLDRTGGWGSSEQFF.